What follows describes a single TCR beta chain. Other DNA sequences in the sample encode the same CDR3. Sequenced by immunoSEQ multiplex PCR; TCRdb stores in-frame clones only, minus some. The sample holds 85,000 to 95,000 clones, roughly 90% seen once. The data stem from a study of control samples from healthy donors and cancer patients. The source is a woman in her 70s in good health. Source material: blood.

As DNA, the CDR3 is TGTGCCAGTAGTATAGATCGCCAGCCGAACACTGAAGCTTTCTTT. Its protein is CASSIDRQPNTEAFF. The chain recombines TRBV19 with TRBJ1-1; D call uncertain. Trimming took 0 bases from V and 1 from J, leaving 9 bases between them. The CDR3 covers 15 residues. Germline V CDR1 and CDR2: LNHDA, SQIVND (reference sequence).